This is a list of T cell receptor beta chains from one sample in a study. TCRdb reanalysed the 5' RACE reads using MiXCR and keeps one entry per CDR3 protein. The sample carries 5,000 to 7,000 distinct CDR3 sequences, 52% recorded once. The sequenced sample consisted of memory CD4+ T cells sorted from blood. The receptor set was obtained from a female donor with breast cancer. The CDR3 runs from the conserved cysteine through the conserved F or W. The D gene is left open where the match is weak. Size tells how often a clone was seen (once, few, many) or the class of an expanded clone, and some rows leave it out.

CDR3 protein,CDR3 DNA,D gene,clone size,J gene,V gene
CASSQEETPQGEQFF,TGCGCCAGCAGCCAAGAGGAGACCCCTCAGGGTGAGCAGTTCTTC,.,.,TRBJ2-1,TRBV4-1
CASSYSGGNTEAFF,TGTGCCAGCAGTTACTCAGGGGGTAACACTGAAGCTTTCTTT,.,.,TRBJ1-1,TRBV6-6
CSATEGQGRITDTQYF,TGCAGTGCTACCGAGGGACAGGGGCGTATCACAGATACGCAGTATTTT,TRBD1,.,TRBJ2-3,TRBV20-1
CSAIPRGTGDYEKYF,TGCAGTGCCATCCCCCGGGGGACAGGGGACTACGAGAAGTACTTC,TRBD1,.,TRBJ2-7,TRBV20-1
CASSLVGGTPGEQYF,TGTGCCAGCAGCTTAGTCGGCGGGACACCTGGCGAGCAGTACTTC,.,.,TRBJ2-7,TRBV7-8
CASSETGRSYNEQFF,TGTGCCAGCAGCGAAACAGGGAGATCCTACAATGAGCAGTTCTTC,.,once,TRBJ2-1,TRBV7-2
CSATRLSGNTIYF,TGCAGTGCTACCAGACTATCTGGAAACACCATATATTTT,.,medium-sized,TRBJ1-3,TRBV20-1
CASTSGGTNEKLFF,TGTGCCAGCACCTCCGGAGGGACTAATGAAAAACTGTTTTTT,.,.,TRBJ1-4,TRBV7-3
CSVYRTSGANEQFF,TGCAGTGTTTACCGGACTAGCGGGGCCAATGAGCAGTTCTTC,TRBD2,.,TRBJ2-1,TRBV20-1
CASSLKLGLAGAHEQFF,TGTGCCAGCAGCTTAAAATTAGGACTAGCGGGAGCTCATGAGCAGTTCTTC,TRBD2,.,TRBJ2-1,TRBV7-3
CAGSFNTDGGYTF,TGCGCCGGCAGCTTTAATACGGACGGGGGCTACACCTTC,.,.,TRBJ1-2,TRBV5-1
CASSQDMRSPLRF,TGCGCCAGCAGCCAAGATATGCGTTCACCCCTCCGCTTT,.,once,TRBJ1-6,TRBV4-1
CSVRTPYTDTQYF,TGCAGCGTTCGGACCCCTTACACAGATACGCAGTATTTT,.,.,TRBJ2-3,TRBV29-1
CACSLGGAGRAYGYTF,TGTGCCTGCAGCTTAGGCGGGGCGGGCAGGGCCTATGGCTACACCTTC,.,.,TRBJ1-2,TRBV7-2
CASSGYLAGAYEQYF,TGTGCCAGCAGCGGTTATCTAGCGGGCGCCTACGAGCAGTACTTC,TRBD2,.,TRBJ2-7,TRBV5-5
CASTDDSYEQYF,TGTGCCAGCACAGACGACTCCTACGAGCAGTACTTC,.,.,TRBJ2-7,TRBV2
CASSEALGGGSSYEQYF,TGTGCCAGCAGTGAAGCGCTGGGGGGGGGGTCCTCCTACGAGCAGTACTTC,TRBD2,.,TRBJ2-7,TRBV6-1
CASTPPGSYEQYF,TGTGCCAGCACCCCGCCGGGATCCTACGAGCAGTACTTC,.,.,TRBJ2-7,TRBV6-1
CSAYRGGEQFF,TGCAGCGCCTACAGGGGCGGTGAGCAGTTCTTC,TRBD1,.,TRBJ2-1,TRBV29-1
CASSYRGQGKAFF,TGTGCCAGCAGTTACCGGGGTCAGGGAAAAGCTTTCTTT,.,.,TRBJ1-1,TRBV12-3/TRBV12-4
CSAGGLAGTDTQYF,TGCAGTGCTGGAGGACTAGCGGGCACAGATACGCAGTATTTT,TRBD2,once,TRBJ2-3,TRBV20-1
CASSEAWQDYGYTF,TGTGCCAGCAGTGAAGCTTGGCAGGATTATGGCTACACCTTC,.,.,TRBJ1-2,TRBV6-1
CASSPGGQGAYNEQFF,TGTGCCAGCTCACCCGGGGGACAGGGCGCCTACAATGAGCAGTTCTTC,TRBD1,.,TRBJ2-1,TRBV18
CASRSRGVPYNEQFF,TGTGCCAGCAGGTCCCGGGGGGTACCCTACAATGAGCAGTTCTTC,TRBD2,few,TRBJ2-1,TRBV11-3
CSARDPLMDTQYF,TGCAGTGCTAGAGATCCCTTAATGGATACGCAGTATTTT,.,.,TRBJ2-3,TRBV20-1
CASSPPGDFYGYTF,TGTGCCAGCAGTCCGCCTGGGGACTTCTATGGCTACACCTTC,.,once,TRBJ1-2,TRBV6-1
CASSLVSANYGYTF,TGTGCCAGCAGCTTAGTGTCCGCTAACTATGGCTACACCTTC,.,.,TRBJ1-2,TRBV7-2
CSARVASTSKNIQYF,TGCAGTGCTAGAGTAGCGTCGACCTCTAAAAACATTCAGTACTTC,.,.,TRBJ2-4,TRBV20-1
CASSPNTDYNEQFF,TGTGCCAGCAGTCCCAATACAGACTACAATGAGCAGTTCTTC,.,.,TRBJ2-1,TRBV12-3/TRBV12-4